The clone carrying this TCR beta chain was seen a few times. The antigen is unknown. Each CDR3 protein gets one entry after TCRdb re-called the 5' RACE reads with MiXCR. The sample shows under 900,000 distinct CDR3 sequences, 12% of them seen only once. The data stem from a study of identical twins. Study-level results: Models predicted too little out-of-frame TCR alpha sharing in monozygotic twins.

CDR1 is KGHDR and CDR2 is SFDVKD in the germline V gene. J gave up 4 bases and V 3 bases, and 8 bases lay outside the gene matches. The CDR3 covers 16 residues. Separately, the same data were catalogued under a study of yellow fever vaccine responses in identical twins.

Sample: PBMCs. J is TRBJ2-1 and V is TRBV24-1; 7 nucleotides align to TRBD2. This receptor was obtained from a woman aged 18-29 years in good health. The CDR3 loop is CATSDPKGSGYNEQFF. The CDR3 nucleotides are TGTGCCACCAGTGATCCCAAGGGTAGCGGGTACAATGAGCAGTTCTTC.